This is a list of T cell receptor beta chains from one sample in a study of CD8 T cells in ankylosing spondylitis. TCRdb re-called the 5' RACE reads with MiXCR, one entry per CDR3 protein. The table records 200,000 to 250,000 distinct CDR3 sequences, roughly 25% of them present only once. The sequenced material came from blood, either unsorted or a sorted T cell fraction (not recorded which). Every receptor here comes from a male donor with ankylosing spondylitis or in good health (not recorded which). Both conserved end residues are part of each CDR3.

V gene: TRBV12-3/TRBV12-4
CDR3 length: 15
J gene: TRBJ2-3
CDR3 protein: CASSLALTGTDTQYF

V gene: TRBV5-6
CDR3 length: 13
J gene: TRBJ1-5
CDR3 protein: CASSFGRDQPQHF

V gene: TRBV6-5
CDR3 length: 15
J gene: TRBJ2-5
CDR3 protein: CASSYSTGVRETQYF

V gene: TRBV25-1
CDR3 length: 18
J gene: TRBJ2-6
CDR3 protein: CASSARDRALGGANVLTF

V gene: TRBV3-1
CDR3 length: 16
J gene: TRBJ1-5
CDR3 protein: CASSPSGAGFNQPQHF

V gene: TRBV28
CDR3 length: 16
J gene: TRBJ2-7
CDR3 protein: CASSFAGRGRSYEQYF

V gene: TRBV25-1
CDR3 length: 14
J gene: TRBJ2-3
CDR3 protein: CASSERVEADTQYF

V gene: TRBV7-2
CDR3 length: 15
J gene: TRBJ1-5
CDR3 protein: CASSLVQGMGQPQHF

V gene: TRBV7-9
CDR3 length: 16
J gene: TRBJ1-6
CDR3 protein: CASSVDRDRGNSPLHF

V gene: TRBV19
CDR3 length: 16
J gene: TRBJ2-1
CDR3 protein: CASREPGLAGMDEQFF

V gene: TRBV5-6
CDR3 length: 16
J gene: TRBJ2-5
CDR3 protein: CASSSTGTGGGETQYF

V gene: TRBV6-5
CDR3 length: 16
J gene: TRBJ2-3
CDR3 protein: CASSYPDRGLTDTQYF

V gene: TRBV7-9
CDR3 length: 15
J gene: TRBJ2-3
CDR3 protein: CASSSSGGLTDTQYF

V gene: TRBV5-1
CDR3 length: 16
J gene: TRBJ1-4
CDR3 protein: CASSPGDRNANEKLFF

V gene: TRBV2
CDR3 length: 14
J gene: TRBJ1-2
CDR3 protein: CASSVTGASYGYTF

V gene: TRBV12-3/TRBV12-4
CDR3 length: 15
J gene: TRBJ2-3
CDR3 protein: CASSPRDSFTDTQYF